The present T cell receptor (beta chain) was sequenced within a study of patients and donors after allogeneic stem cell transplantation. TCRdb itself ran the RT-PCR reads through MiXCR, one entry per CDR3 protein. The repertoire holds 150,000 or so distinct CDR3 sequences, nearly 25% seen once, with 25% to 30% in the top ten. In germline, CDR1 is SNHLY, CDR2 FYNNEI. J was trimmed by 12 bases and V by 6 bases; bases with no gene match: 3. The CDR3 is made up of 11 amino acids. The sample consisted of blood, either unsorted or a sorted T cell fraction (not recorded which). The chain has TRBV2 and TRBJ2-1, with TRBD1 matching 9 bases. This clonotype was obtained from a human donor who was either an allogeneic HSCT recipient or a stem cell or donor lymphocyte infusion donor (not recorded which). It is not recorded whose cells these are; they may come from a transplant donor. The CDR3 spells CASSGQGRQFF. CDR3 bases: TGTGCCAGCAGCGGACAGGGGCGGCAGTTCTTC.